One sample yielded the 32 T cell receptor beta chains listed below, sequenced in a study of shared clonotypes between healthy human individuals. Sequenced by immunoSEQ multiplex PCR; TCRdb stores in-frame clones only, minus some. The table has approximately 980,000 clones, about three quarters seen once. The specimen sequenced was memory CD4+ T cells sorted from blood. The subset denotes: CD45RA-negative fraction. These receptors were collected from a young man in good health.

The chain uses TRBV9 and TRBJ1-6; D is perhaps TRBD1 (5 bases). Trimming cost V 4 bases and J 8 bases, with 16 bases left between them. CDR1 SGDLS and CDR2 YYNGEE come from the germline V gene. This CDR3 region has 15 residues. The CDR3 loop is CASSIHDSVDSPLHF. The CDR3, as DNA: TGTGCCAGCAGCATCCACGACAGCGTAGATTCACCCCTCCACTTT.

The chain links TRBV29-1 to TRBJ2-2; 10 bases are a match to TRBD2. Germline-derived CDR1 and CDR2 are SQVTM and ANQGSEA. The CDR3 consists of 15 residues. V trimming: 7 bases; J trimming: 4 bases; junction bases outside the gene matches: 9. CDR3 nucleotides: TGCAGCGCTAGATCGACTAGCGGGTCCACCGGGGAGCTGTTTTTT. Translation gives CSARSTSGSTGELFF.

This chain links TRBV12-5 with TRBJ2-5, with 8 bases lining up with TRBD2. Germline loops: CDR1 LGHNT, CDR2 FRNRAP. The V and J ends lost 4 bases and 10 bases, in that order; junction bases with no gene match: 8. This CDR3 is built from 13 residues. The CDR3 region is CASGSSDLAGQYF. In DNA, the CDR3 is TGTGCTAGTGGTTCGTCCGATCTAGCGGGCCAGTACTTC.

The gene calls are TRBV18 and TRBJ1-1; TRBD1 is a possible D gene (5 bases). The V end was cut by 5 bases, the J end by 7 bases, with 11 bases between. The CDR3 spans 12 residues. The V gene's germline CDR1 is KGHSH and CDR2 LQKENI. The CDR3 DNA reads as TGTGCCAGCTCAAAGGGGCAGATTGAAGCTTTCTTT. Amino acids: CASSKGQIEAFF.

V gene TRBV2 combines with J gene TRBJ2-1; 11 bases fit TRBD1. The CDR3 totals 15 residues. CDR1 and CDR2 (germline): SNHLY, FYNNEI. V was pared by 8 bases and J by 5 bases, with 8 bases of the junction left unmatched. The DNA of the CDR3 is TGTGCCAGCGTCCCCGGACAGGGGGCGCACAATGAGCAGTTCTTC. Its protein product is CASVPGQGAHNEQFF.

This clone occurred many times. V usage is TRBV4-1 and J usage is TRBJ2-3, with a possible D match to TRBD1 (6 bases). Germline assignment: CDR1 MGHRA and CDR2 YSYEKL. CDR3 length equals 16 residues. V dropped 0 bases and J dropped 0 bases, with 10 bases sitting between them. CDR3 in amino acids: CASSQDRGISTDTQYF. CDR3 DNA: TGCGCCAGCAGCCAAGATAGGGGGATAAGCACAGATACGCAGTATTTT.

The V call is TRBV25-1, the J call TRBJ1-5; no reliable D call. CDR1 and CDR2 from the germline V gene are MGHDK and SYGVNS. The ends were cut back, 3 bases at V and 4 bases at J, with 10 bases in the middle. The CDR3 runs 14 residues. The CDR3 sequence: CASSESRKNQPQHF. CDR3 sequence (DNA): TGTGCCAGCAGTGAGTCCCGTAAGAATCAGCCCCAGCATTTT.

The rearrangement uses TRBV15 and TRBJ2-7, with 9 nucleotides matching TRBD1. This CDR3 spans 14 amino acids. V shed 5 bases, J shed 4 bases, and the junction held 6 bases outside the gene matches. The V gene's germline CDR1 is LNHNV and CDR2 YYDKDF (reference sequence). CDR3 protein: CATSPGQGGYEQYF. The DNA of the CDR3 is TGTGCCACCAGCCCGGGACAGGGAGGGTACGAGCAGTACTTC. Full variable domain (rest looked up from reference TRBV15 and TRBJ2-7): DAMVIQNPRYQVTQFGKPVTLSCSQTLNHNVMYWYQQKSSQAPKLLFHYYDKDFNNEADTPDNFQSRRPNTSFCFLDIRSPGLGDTAMYLCATSPGQGGYEQYFGPGTRLTVT.

The chain is built from TRBV18 and TRBJ1-3; no clear D. The V gene lost 2 bases and the J gene lost 2 bases, with 7 bases spanning the gap. Germline loops: CDR1 KGHSH, CDR2 LQKENI. The CDR3 sequence is 14 residues long. The CDR3 spells CASSPEAAGNTIYF. Here the CDR3 DNA reads TGTGCCAGCTCACCAGAGGCAGCTGGAAACACCATATATTTT.

The chain employs TRBV4-1 and TRBJ1-6; D ambiguous. CDR1 MGHRA and CDR2 YSYEKL come from the germline V gene. The CDR3 consists of 13 residues. V dropped 1 base and J dropped 8 bases, with 6 bases sitting between them. The CDR3 reads CASSQVADSPLHF. The CDR3 nucleotides are TGCGCCAGCAGCCAAGTAGCAGATTCACCCCTCCACTTT.

The chain joins TRBV6-6 to TRBJ2-5; D call uncertain. Germline lookup yields CDR1 MNHNY and CDR2 SVGAGI (reference sequence). The CDR3 extends over 13 amino acids. The ends were cut back, 5 bases at V and 3 bases at J, with 10 bases in the middle. CDR3 DNA: TGTGCCAGCAGTCGTGACAAAAAAGAGACCCAGTACTTC. This gives the protein CASSRDKKETQYF.

The chain joins TRBV19 to TRBJ2-7; no clear D. This CDR3 has 12 amino acids. Trimming pared 7 bases from V and 2 bases from J, leaving 9 bases between. Germline lookup yields CDR1 LNHDA and CDR2 SQIVND (reference sequence). The CDR3: CASTGSAYEQYF. The CDR3, as DNA: TGTGCCAGTACAGGTTCAGCCTACGAGCAGTACTTC.

This clone was found many times. The gene calls are TRBV18 and TRBJ2-1; D is unclear. This CDR3 comprises 13 residues. In germline, CDR1 is KGHSH, CDR2 LQKENI. The germline V and J ends were trimmed by 2 bases and 4 bases, with 6 bases remaining between them. The CDR3 region has the DNA TGTGCCAGCTCACCAATTAGATACAATGAGCAGTTCTTC. Translated, it gives CASSPIRYNEQFF. Full variable domain (missing parts from reference TRBV18 and TRBJ2-1): NAGVMQNPRHLVRRRGQEARLRCSPMKGHSHVYWYRQLPEEGLKFMVYLQKENIIDESGMPKERFSAEFPKEGPSILRIQQVVRGDSAAYFCASSPIRYNEQFFGPGTRLTVL.

The chain uses TRBV6-1 and TRBJ2-7, with no clear D. There are 13 residues in the CDR3. Germline-derived CDR1 and CDR2 are MNHNS and SASEGT. Trimming took off 4 bases at V and 1 base at J, with 8 bases between the two ends. The CDR3 sequence: CASSVTESYEQYF. The CDR3 nucleotides are TGTGCCAGCAGTGTCACAGAATCCTACGAGCAGTACTTC.

This chain connects TRBV29-1 to TRBJ2-2; the D gene is possibly TRBD2 (6 bases). Trimming stripped 7 bases from V and 7 bases from J, with 10 bases between. The CDR3 is 11 residues long. The V gene's germline CDR1 is SQVTM and CDR2 ANQGSEA. The CDR3 here is CSGGGDGELFF. CDR3 in DNA: TGCAGCGGTGGAGGGGACGGGGAGCTGTTTTTT.

The chain uses TRBV28 and TRBJ1-2; unclear D gene. Germline assignment: CDR1 MDHEN and CDR2 SYDVKM. This CDR3 spans 14 amino acids. V was pared by 4 bases and J by 3 bases, with 12 bases between. CDR3 amino acids: CASSSLGLDYGYTF. The CDR3 DNA sequence: TGTGCCAGCAGTTCTCTCGGTTTGGACTATGGCTACACCTTC.

The V and J genes are TRBV11-2 and TRBJ2-1, with unresolved D. Per germline, CDR1 SGHAT and CDR2 FQNNGV. This CDR3 is 17 amino acids long. Trimming removed 5 bases at V and 6 bases at J, with 23 bases between. CDR3 sequence reads: CASSHRVRALYFNEQFF. CDR3 nucleotides: TGTGCCAGCAGCCACAGAGTCCGAGCCCTATACTTCAATGAGCAGTTCTTC.

This clone came up once. DNA of the CDR3: TGTGCCAGCAGACCAACACTCGGGACCTCCTACGAGCAGTACTTC. Protein sequence: CASRPTLGTSYEQYF. V usage is TRBV11-2 and J usage is TRBJ2-7; tentatively, D is TRBD1 or TRBD2 (5 bases each). The germline CDR1 and CDR2 sequences are SGHAT and FQNNGV. Between the trimmed V and J ends, which lost 6 bases and 0 bases, there was a span of 15 bases. CDR3 length equals 15 residues.

On this clone: In the same sample, other DNA sequences code for this CDR3. V is TRBV30 and J is TRBJ1-2, with D possibly TRBD1 on 6 matching bases. The CDR3 consists of 14 residues. The V gene's germline CDR1 is GTSNPN and CDR2 SVGIG (reference sequence). The V end was cut by 1 base, the J end by 2 bases, with 11 bases between. CDR3 nucleotide sequence: TGTGCCTGGAGTGAAAACAGGGACAACTATGGCTACACCTTC. This encodes CAWSENRDNYGYTF.

The rearrangement joins TRBV6-6 to TRBJ2-7, with TRBD2 identical over 7 bases. The CDR3 has 13 residues. V gave up 4 bases and J gave up 4 bases; unmatched junction bases: 4. The germline V gene encodes CDR1 MNHNY and CDR2 SVGAGI (reference sequence). Written as DNA, the CDR3 is TGTGCCAGCAGTTCTACTAGCGCTTACGAGCAGTACTTC. Translation: CASSSTSAYEQYF.

As for this clone: In the same sample, other DNA sequences code for this CDR3. The J gene is TRBJ1-1, the V gene TRBV18; no definite D call. The CDR3 contains 13 residues. Trimming pared 5 bases from V and 0 bases from J, leaving 7 bases between. Germline-derived CDR1 and CDR2 are KGHSH and LQKENI. The CDR3 DNA sequence: TGTGCCAGCTCATCGGGGTTGAACACTGAAGCTTTCTTT. This codes for CASSSGLNTEAFF.

The CDR3 protein is CASSLRRSYNEQFF. The CDR3 DNA is TGTGCCAGCAGCTTGAGACGGTCCTACAATGAGCAGTTCTTC. The chain joins TRBV7-2 to TRBJ2-1; D not certain. Looked up from germline, CDR1 is SGHTA and CDR2 is FQGNSA. Between the trimmed V and J ends, which lost 3 bases and 1 base, there was a span of 7 bases. CDR3 length: 14 amino acids. The full variable domain, with the rest looked up from reference TRBV7-2 and TRBJ2-1, is GAGVSQSPSNKVTEKGKDVELRCDPISGHTALYWYRQSLGQGLEFLIYFQGNSAPDKSGLPSDRFSAERTGGSVSTLTIQRTQQEDSAVYLCASSLRRSYNEQFFGPGTRLTVL.

V and J are TRBV14 and TRBJ2-1; possibly TRBD1 for D (6 bases). Trimming cost V 6 bases and J 8 bases, with 14 bases left between them. There are 13 residues in the CDR3. In germline, CDR1 is SGHDN, CDR2 FVKESK. CDR3 nucleotides: TGTGCCAGCAGTCAACAGGGTATCCATGAGCAGTTCTTC. Translation: CASSQQGIHEQFF.

This clone was seen a single time. Other DNA sequences from this sample encode an identical CDR3 as well. DNA for the CDR3: TGTGCCAGCAGTTTGACAGGGACAGGGGGCCACGAGCAGTACTTC. Amino acids: CASSLTGTGGHEQYF. The V call is TRBV27, the J call TRBJ2-7, with 12 bases lining up with TRBD1. Germline V gene data show CDR1 as MNHEY and CDR2 as SMNVEV (reference sequence). The CDR3 length is 15 residues. Trimming removed 3 bases from V and 5 bases from J; junction bases left unmatched: 5.

The CDR3 spells CAWDRIYEQYF. The CDR3 DNA is TGTGCCTGGGACAGGATCTACGAGCAGTACTTC. The chain has TRBV30 and TRBJ2-5; perhaps TRBD1 as D (6 bases). The J call may be faulty, since TRBJ2-7 better matches the DNA end. Germline V CDR1 and CDR2: GTSNPN, SVGIG (reference sequence). CDR3 length: 11 amino acids.

The J gene is TRBJ1-2, the V gene TRBV19; no clear D gene. This CDR3 region has 13 residues. The germline gives CDR1 LNHDA, CDR2 SQIVND (reference sequence). V was clipped by 4 bases and J by 5 bases, with 11 bases between them. This CDR3 is CASSTRNTYGYTF. The CDR3 DNA follows: TGTGCCAGTAGTACCAGGAATACTTATGGCTACACCTTC.

In this sample, this clone turned up a few times. The sample carries other DNA sequences with the same CDR3. The rearrangement joins TRBV5-1 to TRBJ2-7; no firm D call. V lost 0 bases and J lost 3, with 1 base in between. This CDR3 spans 11 amino acids. Per germline, CDR1 SGHRS and CDR2 YFSETQ. The CDR3 reads CASSLDYEQYF. CDR3 coding DNA: TGCGCCAGCAGCTTGGACTACGAGCAGTACTTC.

This clone is a singleton in its sample. This CDR3 reads CASSSTGGAGYNEQFF. Written as DNA, the CDR3 is TGTGCCAGCAGCTCGACAGGGGGCGCAGGTTACAATGAGCAGTTCTTC. V and J are TRBV5-4 and TRBJ2-1; 10 bases align to TRBD1. Germline trimming cut 3 bases from V and 4 bases from J; bases unmatched to any gene: 7. Germline CDR1 SGHNT, CDR2 YYREEE (reference sequence). The CDR3 is 16 amino acids.

The chain links TRBV5-8 to TRBJ2-3, with 12 bases fitting TRBD2. The CDR3 contains 16 residues. The V gene end was trimmed by 0 bases and the J gene end by 7 bases; junction bases not matched to a gene: 6. The germline CDR1 and CDR2 sequences are SGHTS and YDEGEE. CDR3 nucleotide sequence: TGTGCCAGCAGCTTGGCGACTAGCGGGGGTCGCAATACGCAGTATTTT. This gives the protein CASSLATSGGRNTQYF.

V gene TRBV7-9 combines with J gene TRBJ1-2; D is unclear. The ends were cut back, 5 bases at V and 4 bases at J, with 11 bases in the middle. Germline V gives CDR1 SEHNR, CDR2 FQNEAQ (reference sequence). The CDR3 is 13 residues long. This chain's CDR3 is CASSPGSGYGYTF. The CDR3 nucleotides read TGTGCCAGCAGCCCGGGGTCCGGCTATGGCTACACCTTC.

In its sample, this clone was seen many times. Other DNA sequences in the sample encode the same CDR3. The rearrangement links TRBV2 to TRBJ1-6, with D tentatively TRBD1 (5 bases). This CDR3 contains 14 residues. Trimming took off 8 bases at V and 6 bases at J, with 14 bases between the two ends. Germline assignment: CDR1 SNHLY and CDR2 FYNNEI. DNA of the CDR3: TGTGCCAGCGGGGGAAGGGATGGTAATTCACCCCTCCACTTT. Translating it yields CASGGRDGNSPLHF.

The gene calls are TRBV6-1 and TRBJ1-6, with 8 bases matching TRBD1. CDR1 and CDR2 from the germline V gene are MNHNS and SASEGT. J was trimmed by 8 bases and V by 6 bases; bases with no gene match: 9. The CDR3 is made up of 15 amino acids. In DNA form, the CDR3 reads TGTGCCAGCAGGGGCCGGCAGGGGGCTGATTCACCCCTCCACTTT. Its protein product is CASRGRQGADSPLHF.